The clone carrying this T cell receptor beta chain was counted between two and nine times. Its cognate antigen is unknown. This specimen belongs to a study of molecular identifiers for immune sequencing clone quantification. TCRdb itself ran the PCR reads through MiXCR, one entry per CDR3 protein. The sample records more than 95,000 distinct CDR3 sequences, roughly 24% being singletons. Sequencing libraries of naive CD8 cells derived from approximately 20,000 to 980,000 sorted cells with 10%, 30% or 50% RNA. Sorting isolated naive CD8 T cells as CD8+CD4-CCR7+CD45RA+ events. V was clipped by 0 bases and J by 6 bases, with 19 bases between them. The CDR3 has 16 residues. The V gene's germline CDR1 is DFQATT and CDR2 SNEGSKA (reference sequence). Findings and limits, study-wide: Barcode sharing among identical TCR molecules could make large clones appear smaller. Clones above 20 RNA copies contained over 98% of effector molecules and under 1% of naive molecules.

Specimen: naive CD8+ T cells from blood, with Jurkat cell RNA spiked in. Indicated subset: FACS-sorted CD8+CD4-CCR7+CD45RA+ naive T cells. V and J are TRBV20-1 and TRBJ2-3, with D perhaps TRBD2 (7 bases). This TCR derives from a human donor in good health. Some libraries in this study had Jurkat cell RNA spiked in. CDR3 bases: TGCAGTGCTAGAGACTGGGCGGGGGCCACCTGGGATACGCAGTATTTT. Translated, it gives CSARDWAGATWDTQYF.